This is a list of T cell receptor beta chains from one sample in a study of blood T cell repertoires in COVID-19. Measured with immunoSEQ multiplex PCR; TCRdb has only the in-frame clones, and not every one. Of approximately 25,000 clones listed, 75% to 85% are singletons. Sequenced input: peripheral blood. The receptors shown here come from a man aged 80 or over with active or convalescent COVID-19. Both conserved end residues are part of each CDR3. D genes are given only for firm matches. Clone size appears in some rows only: once, few, many, or a class for an expanded clone.

abundance	j_gene	v_gene	d_gene	len	CDR3nt	CDR3aa
-	TRBJ2-5	TRBV3-1/TRBV3-2	TRBD1	16	TGTGCCAGCAGCCCAGGGGACAGGCTGGGGAGAGAGACCCAGTACTTC	CASSPGDRLGRETQYF
-	TRBJ2-1	TRBV27	TRBD2	16	TGTGCCAGCAGCCCGATAGCGGGAGGGCCAGGCAATGAGCAGTTCTTC	CASSPIAGGPGNEQFF
-	TRBJ2-5	TRBV7-7	-	15	TGTGCCAGCAGCCCCGGAGGAAAGGGCCAAGAGACCCAGTACTTC	CASSPGGKGQETQYF
-	TRBJ1-3	TRBV7-6	TRBD1	15	TGTGCCAGCAGCTTAGCACAGGGGGTCGGAAACACCATATATTTT	CASSLAQGVGNTIYF
-	TRBJ1-2	TRBV28	TRBD1	14	TGTGCCAGTCGTTCAAGGGGGCAAGGCTATGGCTACACCTTC	CASRSRGQGYGYTF
-	TRBJ1-2	TRBV4-3	TRBD1	14	TGCGCCAGCAGCCAAGTTTTGACAGGGCTGGGCTACACCTTC	CASSQVLTGLGYTF
-	TRBJ2-3	TRBV19	-	14	TGTGCCAGTAGGATAGGGCCGCAGACAGATACGCAGTATTTT	CASRIGPQTDTQYF
-	TRBJ2-3	TRBV15	TRBD2	15	TGTGCCACCAGCAGAGATCCGCGGGGGACAGATACGCAGTATTTT	CATSRDPRGTDTQYF
-	TRBJ2-2	TRBV6-6	TRBD1	15	TGTGCCAGCAGTGACTCCGGGACAGGGGTCGGGGAGCTGTTTTTT	CASSDSGTGVGELFF
few	TRBJ2-2	TRBV19	-	15	TGTGCCAGTAGTAAGAATGCGGGGGCTGGCGGGGAGCTGTTTTTT	CASSKNAGAGGELFF
-	TRBJ1-1	TRBV3-1/TRBV3-2	-	13	TGTGCCAGCAGCCAATTGGGGGCGCGGGTAGCTTTCTTT	CASSQLGARVAFF
-	TRBJ2-7	TRBV7-6	-	15	TGTGCCAGCAGCAAACAGGAAAGTGTCTCCTACGAGCAGTACTTC	CASSKQESVSYEQYF
once	TRBJ2-7	TRBV5-1	TRBD2	14	TGCGCCAGCAGCTTATCCGGGAGGTCCTACGAGCAGTACTTC	CASSLSGRSYEQYF
-	TRBJ1-6	TRBV4-1	-	17	TGCGCCAGCAGCCCCGAGAGTTTTAGCTCCTATAATTCACCCCTCCACTTT	CASSPESFSSYNSPLHF
-	TRBJ2-1	TRBV29-1	TRBD1	15	TGCAGCGTTGAAATGGGGACAGAGGGGTTCAATGAGCAGTTCTTC	CSVEMGTEGFNEQFF
once	TRBJ2-7	TRBV7-6	TRBD2	15	TGTGCCAGCAGCCCAGGACTAGCGGGGTTTTACGAGCAGTACTTC	CASSPGLAGFYEQYF
-	TRBJ1-2	TRBV29-1	-	12	TGCAGCGTTGATAGTCTGTCCTATGGCTACACCTTC	CSVDSLSYGYTF
few	TRBJ2-7	TRBV7-2	-	13	TGTGCCAGCAGTCTGACGGGGGACTACGAGCAGTACTTC	CASSLTGDYEQYF
-	TRBJ1-5	TRBV18	TRBD1	15	TGTGCCAGCTCACCCAACAGGGGCACCAATCAGCCCCAGCATTTT	CASSPNRGTNQPQHF
-	TRBJ2-5	TRBV10-3	TRBD2	16	TGTGCCATCAGTGTATCAGAGGGAGGGCATGGGGAGACCCAGTACTTC	CAISVSEGGHGETQYF